Described below is a single TCR beta chain sequence and its context. Trimming at V came to 3 bases and at J to 4 bases, leaving 2 bases not matched to a gene. This CDR3 is built from 13 residues. CDR1 and CDR2 from the germline V gene are MDHEN and SYDVKM. The table came from immunoSEQ multiplex PCR; TCRdb's copy has only in-frame clones and leaves some out. This table has around 38,000 clones, 70% to 90% appearing once. The sample originates from a study of radiotherapy plus CTLA-4 blockade in lung cancer. This chain links TRBV28 with TRBJ1-2; 7 bases are shared with TRBD1. The source was peripheral blood, collected from a patient treated with radiotherapy plus ipilimumab. The TCR sequence derives from a human donor with non-small cell lung cancer whose response to radiotherapy plus ipilimumab could not be evaluated. The CDR3 region has the DNA TGTGCCAGCAGTTTGGGACAGTTCTATGGCTACACCTTC. Amino acids: CASSLGQFYGYTF.